These 29 T cell receptor beta chains came from one sample sequenced in a study of glioma-infiltrating T cells after dendritic cell vaccination. Indicated time point: after dendritic cell vaccination, including at tumor progression/relapse. Assay: immunoSEQ multiplex PCR; the TCRdb copy retains only in-frame clones and omits some. The sample shows 75,000 to 95,000 clones, approximately 75% of them seen only once. This specimen was blood, taken after dendritic cell vaccination. The source of these receptors is a human donor with glioblastoma.

This sequence joins TRBV9 and TRBJ1-2; 7 bases agree with TRBD1. J lost 2 bases, V lost 4 bases, and 8 bases had no gene match. This CDR3 is 15 amino acids long. Germline-derived CDR1 and CDR2 are SGDLS and YYNGEE. The CDR3 nucleotides are TGTGCCAGCAGCCCCCGGGACAGCCTAAACTATGGCTACACCTTC. Translation: CASSPRDSLNYGYTF.

The chain joins TRBV5-4 to TRBJ2-3; TRBD2 is a possible D gene (5 bases). This CDR3 comprises 14 residues. From germline, CDR1 is SGHNT and CDR2 YYREEE (reference sequence). V lost 0 bases and J lost 5, with 10 bases in between. CDR3 amino acids: CASSLVGGGDTQYF. The CDR3 coding sequence is TGTGCCAGCAGCTTGGTTGGCGGAGGAGATACGCAGTATTTT. Looking up the rest from reference TRBV5-4 and TRBJ2-3 gives the full variable domain: ETGVTQSPTHLIKTRGQQVTLRCSSQSGHNTVSWYQQALGQGPQFIFQYYREEENGRGNFPPRFSGLQFPNYSSELNVNALELDDSALYLCASSLVGGGDTQYFGPGTRLTVL.

The CDR3 is CASSIQGQGSGANVLTF. CDR3 nucleotide sequence: TGTGCCAGTAGTATTCAGGGACAGGGCTCTGGGGCCAACGTCCTGACTTTC. The gene calls are TRBV19 and TRBJ2-6; the match to TRBD1 covers 9 bases. The CDR3 contains 17 residues. J lost 0 bases, V lost 3 bases, and 3 bases had no gene match. Germline V gene data show CDR1 as LNHDA and CDR2 as SQIVND (reference sequence).

The V call is TRBV30, the J call TRBJ1-5, with no clear D. Germline V CDR1 and CDR2: GTSNPN, SVGIG (reference sequence). Trimming pared 2 bases from V and 0 bases from J, leaving 8 bases between. This CDR3 region has 14 residues. The DNA of the CDR3 is TGTGCCTGGAGTACACAGAATAGCAATCAGCCCCAGCATTTT. Residues: CAWSTQNSNQPQHF. Filled out from reference TRBV30 and TRBJ1-5, the complete variable domain reads SQTIHQWPATLVQPVGSPLSLECTVEGTSNPNLYWYRQAAGRGLQLLFYSVGIGQISSEVPQNLSASRPQDRQFILSSKKLLLSDSGFYLCAWSTQNSNQPQHFGDGTRLSIL.

The chain recombines TRBV23-1 with TRBJ2-7; D gene uncertain. TRBV23-1 has ORF status, its function being uncertain. V was cut by 2 bases and J by 3 bases, with 17 bases left in between. The CDR3 length is 16 residues. DNA of the CDR3: TGCGCCAGCAGTCAAACTGTCCAACGCGGCTACTACGAGCAGTACGTC. Protein product: CASSQTVQRGYYEQYV.

This chain joins TRBV19 and TRBJ1-4, with D perhaps matching TRBD1 (5 bases). Germline V CDR1 and CDR2: LNHDA, SQIVND (reference sequence). Trimming removed 5 bases at V and 4 bases at J, with 14 bases between. The CDR3 is made up of 15 amino acids. The chain's CDR3 is CASSPQTGRNEKLFF. CDR3 in DNA: TGTGCCAGTAGTCCACAAACAGGACGTAATGAAAAACTGTTTTTT.

The chain links TRBV7-2 to TRBJ1-2; 10 nucleotides agree with TRBD1. CDR3 size: 15 residues. The germline V gene has CDR1 SGHTA and CDR2 FQGNSA. The junction had 7 bases not matched to a gene; V was cut back by 2 bases and J by 7 bases. CDR3 DNA: TGTGCCAGCAGCTTATCCGGGACAGGGGTACGTGGCTACACCTTC. As protein: CASSLSGTGVRGYTF.

V is TRBV11-2 and J is TRBJ1-2, with 10 positions matching TRBD1. CDR3 size: 15 residues. Trimming took 5 bases from V and 4 from J; bases not matched to a gene: 7. From germline, CDR1 is SGHAT and CDR2 FQNNGV. CDR3 residues: CASSKGQGLSYGYTF. The CDR3 coding sequence is TGTGCCAGCAGCAAGGGACAGGGGCTATCCTATGGCTACACCTTC.

This clone was picked up a small number of times. The genes are TRBV10-3 and TRBJ1-2; D gene unclear. This CDR3 is built from 14 residues. Trimming took 2 bases from V and 0 from J, leaving 7 bases between them. The germline V gene encodes CDR1 ENHRY and CDR2 SYGVKD. CDR3 bases: TGTGCCATCAGTGAGGGGCCTACTAACTATGGCTACACCTTC. Protein product: CAISEGPTNYGYTF.

This chain connects TRBV19 to TRBJ1-5, with TRBD1 matching over 8 bases. Unmatched junction bases numbered 7, after V lost 6 bases and J lost 3 bases. The germline V gene encodes CDR1 LNHDA and CDR2 SQIVND (reference sequence). This CDR3 comprises 15 residues. This chain's CDR3 is CASSPRTGNNQPQHF. DNA of the CDR3: TGTGCCAGTAGCCCCAGGACAGGGAACAATCAGCCCCAGCATTTT.

The chain has TRBV25-1 and TRBJ1-4; D might be TRBD1 (5 bases). The V gene lost 9 bases and the J gene lost 7 bases, with 15 bases spanning the gap. The CDR3 spans 13 residues. Germline V gives CDR1 MGHDK, CDR2 SYGVNS. CDR3 DNA sequence: TGTGCCAGTAGCCGGGACTTGGGTGAAAAACTGTTTTTT. Residues: CASSRDLGEKLFF. The entire variable domain, with the rest obtained from reference TRBV25-1 and TRBJ1-4, is as follows: EADIYQTPRYLVIGTGKKITLECSQTMGHDKMYWYQQDPGMELHLIHYSYGVNSTEKGDLSSESTVSRIRTEHFPLTLESARPSHTSQYLCASSRDLGEKLFFGSGTQLSVL.

V and J are TRBV6-6 and TRBJ2-2, with TRBD1 matching over 9 bases. CDR3 length: 16 amino acids. From germline, CDR1 is MNHNY and CDR2 SVGAGI (reference sequence). Unmatched junction bases numbered 5, after V lost 0 bases and J lost 6 bases. For the CDR3, the DNA is TGTGCCAGCAGTTACTCTACCGGGACAGGGCCCGGGGAGCTGTTTTTT. It specifies CASSYSTGTGPGELFF.

In this sample, this clone turned up a few times. The chain employs TRBV19 and TRBJ1-1; D might be TRBD1 (5 bases). The CDR3 has 15 residues. The germline V gene has CDR1 LNHDA and CDR2 SQIVND (reference sequence). The ends were cut back, 4 bases at V and 4 bases at J, with 16 bases in the middle. The CDR3 DNA sequence: TGTGCCAGTAGTAGGGCCCCTCTTGACAGCACTGAAGCTTTCTTT. Protein sequence: CASSRAPLDSTEAFF.

This clone appeared a few times. The rearrangement links TRBV4-1 to TRBJ2-3; TRBD2 aligns across 10 bases. Germline CDR1 MGHRA, CDR2 YSYEKL. This CDR3 has 16 residues. V dropped 2 bases and J dropped 4; count of bases not matched to a gene: 6. The CDR3 nucleotides read TGCGCCAGCAGCCAACCTAGCGGGGGAGGCGCAGATACGCAGTATTTT. Translation: CASSQPSGGGADTQYF.

This clone was detected ten times or more. The chain links TRBV2 to TRBJ1-5, with 8 bases aligning to TRBD1. The V segment lost 4 bases and the J segment 5 bases; nucleotides outside the gene matches: 4. In germline, CDR1 is SNHLY, CDR2 FYNNEI. This CDR3 contains 14 residues. For the CDR3, the DNA is TGTGCCAGCAGTGGAACAGGGGGGTATCAGCCCCAGCATTTT. It specifies CASSGTGGYQPQHF.

The CDR3 protein is CASSGPEVYQPQHF. CDR3 DNA sequence: TGTGCCAGCTCAGGTCCGGAGGTGTATCAGCCCCAGCATTTT. This chain links TRBV18 with TRBJ1-5; D ambiguous. The CDR3 covers 14 residues. V lost 5 bases and J 5 bases, leaving 13 bases between the germline ends. Germline assignment: CDR1 KGHSH and CDR2 LQKENI.

V usage is TRBV4-2 and J usage is TRBJ1-4, with D possibly TRBD1 on 6 matching bases. Trimming removed 0 bases at V and 7 bases at J, with 15 bases between. The CDR3 runs 16 residues. CDR1 is LGHNA and CDR2 is YNFKEQ in the germline V gene. CDR3: CASSQEVVGASEKLFF. CDR3 coding DNA: TGTGCCAGCAGCCAAGAAGTTGTGGGGGCAAGTGAAAAACTGTTTTTT.

The V call is TRBV4-2, the J call TRBJ1-1; 9 positions agree with TRBD1. The length of the CDR3 is 14 residues. Germline V gene data show CDR1 as LGHNA and CDR2 as YNFKEQ. The J segment lost 3 bases and the V segment lost 4 bases, leaving 3 bases of the junction unmatched. The CDR3 protein is CASSPQGADTEAFF. The CDR3, as DNA: TGTGCCAGCAGCCCACAGGGGGCCGACACTGAAGCTTTCTTT.

The rearrangement joins TRBV5-6 to TRBJ2-7, with 7 bases fitting TRBD1. CDR1 and CDR2 (germline): SGHDT, YYEEEE. The CDR3 contains 14 residues. Trimming at V came to 0 bases and at J to 4 bases, leaving 4 bases not matched to a gene. The chain's CDR3 is CASSLGEGAYEQYF. Written as DNA, the CDR3 is TGTGCCAGCAGCTTGGGCGAGGGGGCTTACGAGCAGTACTTC.

The rearrangement joins TRBV4-1 to TRBJ2-5; the D gene is possibly TRBD1 (6 bases). The ends were cut back, 4 bases at V and 1 base at J, with 16 bases in the middle. CDR1 is MGHRA, CDR2 YSYEKL, per germline. The CDR3 totals 16 residues. In DNA form, the CDR3 reads TGCGCCAGCAGCCCGGGAATCGGGACAACCCAAGAGACCCAGTACTTC. Its protein product is CASSPGIGTTQETQYF.

This clone was recorded a few times. V is TRBV19 and J is TRBJ1-1; no clear D. The V gene lost 3 bases and the J gene lost 4 bases, with 9 bases spanning the gap. CDR1 is LNHDA and CDR2 is SQIVND in the germline V gene (reference sequence). This CDR3 comprises 13 residues. The CDR3 is CASSMVRGTEAFF. The CDR3 DNA reads as TGTGCCAGTAGTATGGTCAGAGGCACTGAAGCTTTCTTT.

J is TRBJ1-2 and V is TRBV19; 9 bases line up with TRBD1. Trimming took 11 bases from V and 3 from J; bases not matched to a gene: 7. The germline CDR1 and CDR2 sequences are LNHDA and SQIVND (reference sequence). The CDR3 consists of 13 residues. Here the CDR3 reads CACHRTGDYGYTF. The CDR3 DNA follows: TGTGCCTGCCACCGGACAGGGGACTATGGCTACACCTTC. Complete variable domain (other parts from reference TRBV19 and TRBJ1-2): DGGITQSPKYLFRKEGQNVTLSCEQNLNHDAMYWYRQDPGQGLRLIYYSQIVNDFQKGDIAEGYSVSREKKESFPLTVTSAQKNPTAFYLCACHRTGDYGYTFGSGTRLTVV.

The CDR3 is CASSLEGAVGSPLHF. The CDR3 coding sequence is TGTGCCAGCAGCTTAGAAGGGGCTGTAGGTTCACCCCTCCACTTT. This sequence joins TRBV7-8 and TRBJ1-6; D may be TRBD1 (5 bases). V was shortened by 1 base and J by 9 bases, with 13 bases between the two germline ends. The germline V gene has CDR1 SGHVS and CDR2 FQNEAQ. CDR3 length equals 15 residues.

The chain combines TRBV19 with TRBJ2-2; 9 bases are a match to TRBD1. Germline values: CDR1 LNHDA, CDR2 SQIVND (reference sequence). This CDR3 is built from 16 residues. V dropped 5 bases and J dropped 0; count of bases not matched to a gene: 4. The CDR3 reads CASSPRQGANTGELFF. The CDR3 DNA sequence: TGTGCCAGTAGTCCTAGACAGGGGGCGAACACCGGGGAGCTGTTTTTT.

This sequence joins TRBV9 and TRBJ1-4; possible D gene TRBD1, 5 bases. The germline gives CDR1 SGDLS, CDR2 YYNGEE. This CDR3 has 15 residues. Trimming took off 4 bases at V and 1 base at J, with 11 bases between the two ends. The CDR3 bases are TGTGCCAGCAGCCTCCGGGGGGGAACTAATGAAAAACTGTTTTTT. This codes for CASSLRGGTNEKLFF.

V usage is TRBV9 and J usage is TRBJ2-2; D is perhaps TRBD1 (5 bases). V lost 5 bases and J 0 bases, leaving 17 bases between the germline ends. This CDR3 is built from 17 residues. Germline V gene lookup returns CDR1 SGDLS and CDR2 YYNGEE. The DNA for the CDR3 is TGTGCCAGCAGTGGACAATTTGGGCTTTCGAACACCGGGGAGCTGTTTTTT. Residues: CASSGQFGLSNTGELFF.

This sequence joins TRBV4-1 and TRBJ1-1, with D possibly matching TRBD1 (6 bases). CDR3 length: 15 residues. V was trimmed by 3 bases and J by 4 bases, leaving 15 bases between them. Germline V lookup: CDR1 MGHRA, CDR2 YSYEKL. The CDR3 protein is CASSQGAVMTTEAFF. Here the CDR3 DNA reads TGCGCCAGCAGCCAGGGGGCAGTCATGACCACTGAAGCTTTCTTT.

This clone was picked up a small number of times. The gene calls are TRBV15 and TRBJ1-2; 8 bases line up with TRBD1. CDR1 and CDR2 (germline): LNHNV, YYDKDF (reference sequence). The CDR3 totals 15 residues. The V segment lost 3 bases and the J segment 8 bases; nucleotides outside the gene matches: 11. For the CDR3, the DNA is TGTGCCACCAGCAGCCTACAGGGGGTTTCGGGAGGCTACACCTTC. It yields the protein CATSSLQGVSGGYTF.

The chain employs TRBV5-4 and TRBJ1-2, with 7 bases aligning to TRBD1. The CDR3 loop spans 16 amino acids. After removal of 3 bases from V and 2 bases from J, the junction contained 10 bases not matched to a gene. Germline values: CDR1 SGHNT, CDR2 YYREEE (reference sequence). CDR3 sequence (DNA): TGTGCCAGCAGCTCAAGATCGACAGGGTGGAACTATGGCTACACCTTC. The encoded protein is CASSSRSTGWNYGYTF.